The clone carrying this T cell receptor beta chain turned up a few times. The antigen is unknown. V lost 7 bases and J 2 bases, leaving 11 bases between the germline ends. Germline V lookup: CDR1 MNHNS, CDR2 SASEGT. The CDR3 covers 13 residues. These data are taken from a study of response to subunit inactivated influenza vaccine. One entry per CDR3 protein, called by TCRdb with MiXCR from the RT-PCR reads. The table includes about 700,000 distinct CDR3 sequences, 15% to 19% detected once. The study, taken as a whole, reports: The authors put forward the suggestion that each seasonal influenza vaccination may bring in only a limited number of new T cells.

This specimen was PBMCs from blood, taken 11 to 12 days after vaccination. The chain is built from TRBV6-1 and TRBJ1-2; D not resolved. The clonotype comes from a man over 45 who received an inactivated influenza vaccine. The CDR3 spells CASTTTWNYGYTF. In nucleotides, the CDR3 is TGTGCCAGCACCACCACTTGGAACTATGGCTACACCTTC.